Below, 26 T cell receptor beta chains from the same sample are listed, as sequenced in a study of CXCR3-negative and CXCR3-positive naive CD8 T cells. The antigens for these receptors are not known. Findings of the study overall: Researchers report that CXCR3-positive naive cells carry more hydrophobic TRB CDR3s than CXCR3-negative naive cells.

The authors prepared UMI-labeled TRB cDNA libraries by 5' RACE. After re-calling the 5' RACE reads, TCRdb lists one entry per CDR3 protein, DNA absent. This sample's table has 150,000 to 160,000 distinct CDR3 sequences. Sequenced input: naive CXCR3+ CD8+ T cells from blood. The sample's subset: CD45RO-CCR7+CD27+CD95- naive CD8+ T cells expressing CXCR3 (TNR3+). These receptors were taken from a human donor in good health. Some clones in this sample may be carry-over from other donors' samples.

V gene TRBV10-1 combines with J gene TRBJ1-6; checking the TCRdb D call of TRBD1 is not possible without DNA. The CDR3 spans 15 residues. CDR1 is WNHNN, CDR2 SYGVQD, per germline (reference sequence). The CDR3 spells CASSESRGGSGPLHF.

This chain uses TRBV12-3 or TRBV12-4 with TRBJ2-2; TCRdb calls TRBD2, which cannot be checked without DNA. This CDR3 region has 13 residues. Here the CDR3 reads CASSLGGAEELFF.

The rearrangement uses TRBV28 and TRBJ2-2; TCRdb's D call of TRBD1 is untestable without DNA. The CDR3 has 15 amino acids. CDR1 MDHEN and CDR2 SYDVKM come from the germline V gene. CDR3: CASSTTTGWAGELFF. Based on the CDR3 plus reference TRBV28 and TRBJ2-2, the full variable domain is DVKVTQSSRYLVKRTGEKVFLECVQDMDHENMFWYRQDPGLGLRLIYFSYDVKMKEKGDIPEGYSVSREKKERFSLILESASTNQTSMYLCASSTTTGWAGELFFGEGSRLTVL.

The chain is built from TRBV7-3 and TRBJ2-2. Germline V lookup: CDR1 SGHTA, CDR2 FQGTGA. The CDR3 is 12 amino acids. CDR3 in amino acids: CASSFLAGELFF.

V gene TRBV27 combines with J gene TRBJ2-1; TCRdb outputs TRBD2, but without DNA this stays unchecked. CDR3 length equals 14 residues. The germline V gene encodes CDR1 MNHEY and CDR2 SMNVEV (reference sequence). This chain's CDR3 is CASSLEGRSNEQFF.

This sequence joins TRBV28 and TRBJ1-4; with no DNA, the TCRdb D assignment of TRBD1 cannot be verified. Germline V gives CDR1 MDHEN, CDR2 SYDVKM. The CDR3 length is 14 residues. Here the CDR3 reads CASRGFRGLEKLFF.

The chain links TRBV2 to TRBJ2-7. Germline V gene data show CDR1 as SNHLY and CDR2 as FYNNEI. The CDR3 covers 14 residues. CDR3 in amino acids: CASSEPGFSYEQYF.

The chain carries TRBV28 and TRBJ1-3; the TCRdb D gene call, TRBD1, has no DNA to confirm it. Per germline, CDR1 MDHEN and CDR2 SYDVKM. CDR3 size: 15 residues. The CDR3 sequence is CASSFRGSSGNTIYF.

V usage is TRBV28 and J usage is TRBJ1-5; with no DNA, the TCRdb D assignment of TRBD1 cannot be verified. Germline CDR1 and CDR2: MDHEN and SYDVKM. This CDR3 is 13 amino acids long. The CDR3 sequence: CASTTPGHQPQHF.

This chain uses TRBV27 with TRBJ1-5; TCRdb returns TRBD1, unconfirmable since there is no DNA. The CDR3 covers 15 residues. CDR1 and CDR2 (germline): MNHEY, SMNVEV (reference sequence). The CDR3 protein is CASSGGQGMGQPQHF.

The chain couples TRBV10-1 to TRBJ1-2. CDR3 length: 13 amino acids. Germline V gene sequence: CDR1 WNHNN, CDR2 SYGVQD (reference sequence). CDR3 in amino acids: CASSETQNYGYTF.

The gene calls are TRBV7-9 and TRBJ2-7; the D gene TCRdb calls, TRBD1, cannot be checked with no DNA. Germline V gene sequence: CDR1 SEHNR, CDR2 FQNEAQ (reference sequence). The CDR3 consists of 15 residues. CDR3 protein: CASSARQGATYEQYF.

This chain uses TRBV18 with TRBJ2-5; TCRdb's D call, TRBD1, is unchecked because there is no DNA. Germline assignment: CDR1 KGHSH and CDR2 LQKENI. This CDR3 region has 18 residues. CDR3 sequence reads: CASSPRDSARPSQETQYF.

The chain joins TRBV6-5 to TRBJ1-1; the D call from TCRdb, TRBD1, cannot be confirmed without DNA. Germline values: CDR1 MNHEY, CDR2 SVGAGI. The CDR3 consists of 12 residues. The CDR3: CASSPGVTEAFF.

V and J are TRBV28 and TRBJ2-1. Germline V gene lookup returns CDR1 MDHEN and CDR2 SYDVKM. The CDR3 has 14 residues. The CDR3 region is CASGTSLRGHEQFF.

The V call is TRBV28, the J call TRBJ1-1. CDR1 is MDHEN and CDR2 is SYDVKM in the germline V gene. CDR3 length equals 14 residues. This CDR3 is CASSLLREYTEAFF.

The CDR3 loop reads CASSLGVNEQYF. V gene TRBV7-9 combines with J gene TRBJ2-7. CDR3 size: 12 residues. Germline V CDR1 and CDR2: SEHNR, FQNEAQ (reference sequence).

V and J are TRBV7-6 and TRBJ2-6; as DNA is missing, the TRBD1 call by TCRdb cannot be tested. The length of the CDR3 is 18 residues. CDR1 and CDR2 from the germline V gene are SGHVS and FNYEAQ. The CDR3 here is CASSLASWGAGGANVLTF. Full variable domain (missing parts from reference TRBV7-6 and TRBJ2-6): GAGVSQSPRYKVTKRGQDVALRCDPISGHVSLYWYRQALGQGPEFLTYFNYEAQQDKSGLPNDRFSAERPEGSISTLTIQRTEQRDSAMYRCASSLASWGAGGANVLTFGAGSRLTVL.

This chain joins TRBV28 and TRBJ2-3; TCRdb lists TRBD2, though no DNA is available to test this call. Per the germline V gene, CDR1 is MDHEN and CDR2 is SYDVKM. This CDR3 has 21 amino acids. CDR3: CASSYTFGRDDSDTSTDTQYF.

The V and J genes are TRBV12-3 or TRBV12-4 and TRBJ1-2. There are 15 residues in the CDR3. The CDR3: CASSPFRYPNYGYTF.

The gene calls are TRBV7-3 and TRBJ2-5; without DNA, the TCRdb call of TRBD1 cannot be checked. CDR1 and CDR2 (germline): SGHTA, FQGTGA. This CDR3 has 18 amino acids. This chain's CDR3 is CASSLGQMVGVNQETQYF.

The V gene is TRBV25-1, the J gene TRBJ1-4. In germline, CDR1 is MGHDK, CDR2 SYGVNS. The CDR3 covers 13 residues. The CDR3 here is CASREWQHEKLFF.

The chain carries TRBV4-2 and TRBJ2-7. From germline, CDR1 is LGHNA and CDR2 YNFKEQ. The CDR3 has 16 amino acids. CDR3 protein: CASSQGHGGGTYEQYF.

CDR3 residues: CASSQYREAMHLWGPDNEQFF. V is TRBV23-1 and J is TRBJ2-1; TCRdb picks TRBD1, but there is no DNA to check that call. TRBV23-1 falls under the ORF class, with uncertain function. The CDR3 is made up of 21 amino acids.

CDR3 residues: CSVDRQPEETQYF. The chain couples TRBV29-1 to TRBJ2-5; with no DNA, the TCRdb D assignment of TRBD1 cannot be verified. Germline V gene data show CDR1 as SQVTM and CDR2 as ANQGSEA. The CDR3 covers 13 residues.

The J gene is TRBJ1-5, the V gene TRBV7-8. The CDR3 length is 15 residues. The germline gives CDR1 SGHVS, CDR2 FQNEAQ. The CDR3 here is CASSLGWSGNQPQHF.